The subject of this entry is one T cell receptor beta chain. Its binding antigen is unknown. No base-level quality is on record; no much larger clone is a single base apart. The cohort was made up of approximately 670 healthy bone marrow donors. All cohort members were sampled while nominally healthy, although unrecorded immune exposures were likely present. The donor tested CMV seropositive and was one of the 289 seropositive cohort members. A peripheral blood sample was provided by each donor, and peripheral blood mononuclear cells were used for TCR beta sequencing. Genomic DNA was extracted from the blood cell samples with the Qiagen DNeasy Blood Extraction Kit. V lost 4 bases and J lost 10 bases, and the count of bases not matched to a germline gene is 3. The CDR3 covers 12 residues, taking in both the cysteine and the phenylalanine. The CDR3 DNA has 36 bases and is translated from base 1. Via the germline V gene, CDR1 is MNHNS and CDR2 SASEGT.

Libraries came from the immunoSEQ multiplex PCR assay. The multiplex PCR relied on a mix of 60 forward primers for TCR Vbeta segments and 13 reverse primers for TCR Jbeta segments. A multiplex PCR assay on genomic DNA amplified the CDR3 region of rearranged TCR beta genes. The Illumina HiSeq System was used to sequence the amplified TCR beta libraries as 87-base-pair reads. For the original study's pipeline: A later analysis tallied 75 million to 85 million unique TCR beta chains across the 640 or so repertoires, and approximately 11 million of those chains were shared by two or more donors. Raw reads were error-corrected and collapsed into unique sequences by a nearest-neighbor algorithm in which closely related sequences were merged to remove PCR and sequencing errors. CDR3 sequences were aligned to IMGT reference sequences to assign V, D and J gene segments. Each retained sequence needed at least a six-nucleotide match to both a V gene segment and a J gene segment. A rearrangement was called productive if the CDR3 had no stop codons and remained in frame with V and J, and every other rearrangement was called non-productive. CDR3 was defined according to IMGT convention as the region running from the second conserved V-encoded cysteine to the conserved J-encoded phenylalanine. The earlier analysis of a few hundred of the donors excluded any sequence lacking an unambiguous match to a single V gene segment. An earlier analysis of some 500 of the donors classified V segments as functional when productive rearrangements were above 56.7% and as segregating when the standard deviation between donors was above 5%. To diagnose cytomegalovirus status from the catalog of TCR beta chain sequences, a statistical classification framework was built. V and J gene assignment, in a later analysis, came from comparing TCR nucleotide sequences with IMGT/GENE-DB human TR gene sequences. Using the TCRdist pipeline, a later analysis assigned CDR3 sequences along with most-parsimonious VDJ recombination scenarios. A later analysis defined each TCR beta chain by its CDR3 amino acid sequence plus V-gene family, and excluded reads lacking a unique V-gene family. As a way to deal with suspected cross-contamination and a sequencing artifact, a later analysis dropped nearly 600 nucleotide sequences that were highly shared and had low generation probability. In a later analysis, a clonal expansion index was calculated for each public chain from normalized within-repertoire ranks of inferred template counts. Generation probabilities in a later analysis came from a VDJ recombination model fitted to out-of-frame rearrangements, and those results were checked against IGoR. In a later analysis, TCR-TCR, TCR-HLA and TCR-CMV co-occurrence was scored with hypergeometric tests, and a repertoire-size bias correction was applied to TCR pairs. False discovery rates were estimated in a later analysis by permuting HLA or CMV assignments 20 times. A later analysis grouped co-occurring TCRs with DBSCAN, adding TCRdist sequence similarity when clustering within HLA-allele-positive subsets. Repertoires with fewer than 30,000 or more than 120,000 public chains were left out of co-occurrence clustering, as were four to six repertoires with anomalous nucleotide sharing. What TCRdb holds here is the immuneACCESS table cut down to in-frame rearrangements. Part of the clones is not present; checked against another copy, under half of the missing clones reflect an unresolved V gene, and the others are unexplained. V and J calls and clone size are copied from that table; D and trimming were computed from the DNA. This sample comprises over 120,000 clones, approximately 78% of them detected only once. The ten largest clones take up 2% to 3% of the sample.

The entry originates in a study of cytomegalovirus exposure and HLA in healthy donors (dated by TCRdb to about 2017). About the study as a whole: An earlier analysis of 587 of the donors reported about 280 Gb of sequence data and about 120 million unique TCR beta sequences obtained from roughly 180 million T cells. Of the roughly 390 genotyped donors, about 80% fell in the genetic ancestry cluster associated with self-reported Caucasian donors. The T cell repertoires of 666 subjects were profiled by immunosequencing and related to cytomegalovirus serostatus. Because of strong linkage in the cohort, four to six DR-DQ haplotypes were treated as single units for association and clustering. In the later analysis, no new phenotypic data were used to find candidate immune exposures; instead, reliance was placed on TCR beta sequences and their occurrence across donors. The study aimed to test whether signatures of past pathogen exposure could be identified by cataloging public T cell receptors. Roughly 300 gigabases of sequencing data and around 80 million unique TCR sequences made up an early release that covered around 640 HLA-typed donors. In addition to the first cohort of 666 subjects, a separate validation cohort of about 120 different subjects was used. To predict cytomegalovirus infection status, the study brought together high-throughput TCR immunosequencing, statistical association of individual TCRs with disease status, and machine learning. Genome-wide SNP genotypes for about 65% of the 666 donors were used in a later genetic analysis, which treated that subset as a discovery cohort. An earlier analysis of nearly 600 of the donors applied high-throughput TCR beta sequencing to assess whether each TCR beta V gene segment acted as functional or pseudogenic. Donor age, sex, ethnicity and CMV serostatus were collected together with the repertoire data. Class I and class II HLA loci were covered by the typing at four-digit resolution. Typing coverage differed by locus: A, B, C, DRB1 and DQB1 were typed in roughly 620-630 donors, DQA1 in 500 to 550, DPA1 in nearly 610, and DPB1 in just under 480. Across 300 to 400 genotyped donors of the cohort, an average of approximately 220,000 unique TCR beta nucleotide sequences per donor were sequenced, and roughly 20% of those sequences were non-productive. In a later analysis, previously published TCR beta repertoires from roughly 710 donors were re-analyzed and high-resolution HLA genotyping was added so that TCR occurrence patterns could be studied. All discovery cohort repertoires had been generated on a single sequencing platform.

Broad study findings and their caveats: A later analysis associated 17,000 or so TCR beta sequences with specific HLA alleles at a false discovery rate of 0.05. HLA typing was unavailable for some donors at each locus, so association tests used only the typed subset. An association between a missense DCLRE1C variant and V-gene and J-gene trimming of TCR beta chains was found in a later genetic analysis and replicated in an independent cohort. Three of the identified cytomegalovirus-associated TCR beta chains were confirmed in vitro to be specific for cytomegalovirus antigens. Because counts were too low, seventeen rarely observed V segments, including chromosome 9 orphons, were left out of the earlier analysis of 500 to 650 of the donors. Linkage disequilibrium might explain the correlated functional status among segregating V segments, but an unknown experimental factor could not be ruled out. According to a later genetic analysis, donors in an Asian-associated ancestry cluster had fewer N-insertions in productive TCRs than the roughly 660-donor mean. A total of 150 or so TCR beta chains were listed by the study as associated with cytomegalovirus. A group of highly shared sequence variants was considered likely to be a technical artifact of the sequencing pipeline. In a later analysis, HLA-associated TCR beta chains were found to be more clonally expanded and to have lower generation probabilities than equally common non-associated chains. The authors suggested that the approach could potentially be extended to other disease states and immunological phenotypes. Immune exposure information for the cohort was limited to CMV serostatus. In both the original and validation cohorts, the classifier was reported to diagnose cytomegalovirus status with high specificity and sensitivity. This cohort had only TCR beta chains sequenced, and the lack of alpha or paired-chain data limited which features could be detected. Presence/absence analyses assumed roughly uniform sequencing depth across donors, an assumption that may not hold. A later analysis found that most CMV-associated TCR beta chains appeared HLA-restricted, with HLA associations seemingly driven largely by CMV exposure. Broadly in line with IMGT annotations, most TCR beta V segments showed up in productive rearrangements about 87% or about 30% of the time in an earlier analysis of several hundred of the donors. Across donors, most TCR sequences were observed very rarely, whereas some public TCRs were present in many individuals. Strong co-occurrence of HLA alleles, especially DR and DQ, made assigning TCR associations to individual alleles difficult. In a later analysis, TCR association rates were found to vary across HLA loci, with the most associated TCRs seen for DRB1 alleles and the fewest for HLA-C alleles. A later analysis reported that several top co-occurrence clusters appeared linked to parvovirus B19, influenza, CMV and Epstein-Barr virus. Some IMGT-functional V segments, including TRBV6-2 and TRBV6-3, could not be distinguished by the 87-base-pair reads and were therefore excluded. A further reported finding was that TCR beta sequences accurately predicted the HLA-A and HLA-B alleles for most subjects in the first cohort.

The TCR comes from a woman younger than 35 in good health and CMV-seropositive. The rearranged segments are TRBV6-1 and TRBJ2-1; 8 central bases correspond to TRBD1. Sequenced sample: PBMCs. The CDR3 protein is CASSANRGEQFF. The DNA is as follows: TGTGCCAGCAGTGCGAACAGGGGGGAGCAGTTCTTC.